This TCR beta chain comes out of a study of shared T cell receptors in the human thymus. Generated by immunoSEQ multiplex PCR, the TCRdb table keeps only in-frame clones and is missing some. The sample consists of more than 550,000 clones, approximately 89% of them appearing once. CDR1 is ENHRY, CDR2 SYGVKD, per germline. Unmatched junction bases numbered 8, after V lost 6 bases and J lost 5 bases. CDR3 size: 14 residues. The same sample was also studied in work on human thymus T cells.

J is TRBJ1-2 and V is TRBV10-3; 8 nucleotides agree with TRBD1. Specimen: thymocytes. The sequence was obtained from a boy younger than two with a congenital heart defect. Here the CDR3 DNA reads TGTGCCATCAGACCAGGACAGGGACTATATGGCTACACCTTC. Amino acid sequence: CAIRPGQGLYGYTF.